Included here is one TCR beta chain sequence, with context. The sample comes from a study of cytomegalovirus exposure and HLA in healthy donors. The CDR3 runs to 17 residues. V lost 0 bases to trimming and J lost 5 bases; unmatched junction nucleotides: 8. In germline, CDR1 is ENHRY, CDR2 SYGVKD. Vbeta (60) and Jbeta (13) primers were used in the PCR. Repertoires were generated with immunoSEQ multiplex PCR, while TCRdb's copy carries only in-frame clones and drops some. The top ten hold around 4.5% of the sample, which has 85,000 to 100,000 clones, around four fifths seen once. The clonotype comes from a woman aged 40 to 55 in good health and CMV-seronegative. The sample comprised PBMCs. The chain links TRBV10-3 to TRBJ2-1; 9 bases are a match to TRBD1. The CDR3 DNA reads as TGTGCCATCAGTGAGTCGACTCGACAGGGGGGCCACAATGAGCAGTTCTTC. This sequence encodes CAISESTRQGGHNEQFF.